This TCR beta chain comes out of a study of T cell repertoires in cytomegalovirus infection. A few counts support this clonotype. Its specificity is unknown. TCRdb reprocessed the reads via MiXCR and lists one record per CDR3 protein. The sample lists 750,000 to 950,000 distinct CDR3 sequences, almost 30% seen once, with over 10% in the top ten. The CDR3 runs to 16 residues. V was cut by 5 bases and J by 1 base, with 12 bases left in between. Germline CDR1 MNHNS, CDR2 SASEGT. The source material was cultured CD8+ T cells from PBMCs, sampled from culture after CMV antigen stimulation. The receptor was derived from a human donor in good health (CMV status not recorded). Some clones in this sample may be carry-over from other donors' samples. The chain joins TRBV6-1 to TRBJ1-6; the D is unclear. As DNA, the CDR3 is TGTGCCAGCAGTTCCACTTCGGTATCCTATAATTCACCCCTCCACTTT. Amino acids: CASSSTSVSYNSPLHF.